This T cell receptor (beta chain) was identified during a study of response to subunit inactivated influenza vaccine. As to this clonotype: The antigen is not known.

In TCRdb, the RT-PCR reads were re-called with MiXCR into one record per CDR3 protein. The sample carries about 780,000 distinct CDR3 sequences, around 18% recorded once. Findings of the study overall: The authors put forward the suggestion that each seasonal influenza vaccination may bring in only a limited number of new T cells.

The CDR3 runs to 15 residues. Germline loops: CDR1 SGHVS, CDR2 FQNEAQ. The V end was cut by 6 bases, the J end by 4 bases, with 18 bases between. The clonotype comes from a man aged 50 to 59 who received an inactivated influenza vaccine. Sequenced material: PBMCs from blood, taken approximately 5 days after vaccination. The V and J genes are TRBV7-8 and TRBJ2-5; D ambiguous. The CDR3 region has the DNA TGTGCCAGCAGACTTACAGAAACCGTCCGAGAGACCCAGTACTTC. It translates to CASRLTETVRETQYF.